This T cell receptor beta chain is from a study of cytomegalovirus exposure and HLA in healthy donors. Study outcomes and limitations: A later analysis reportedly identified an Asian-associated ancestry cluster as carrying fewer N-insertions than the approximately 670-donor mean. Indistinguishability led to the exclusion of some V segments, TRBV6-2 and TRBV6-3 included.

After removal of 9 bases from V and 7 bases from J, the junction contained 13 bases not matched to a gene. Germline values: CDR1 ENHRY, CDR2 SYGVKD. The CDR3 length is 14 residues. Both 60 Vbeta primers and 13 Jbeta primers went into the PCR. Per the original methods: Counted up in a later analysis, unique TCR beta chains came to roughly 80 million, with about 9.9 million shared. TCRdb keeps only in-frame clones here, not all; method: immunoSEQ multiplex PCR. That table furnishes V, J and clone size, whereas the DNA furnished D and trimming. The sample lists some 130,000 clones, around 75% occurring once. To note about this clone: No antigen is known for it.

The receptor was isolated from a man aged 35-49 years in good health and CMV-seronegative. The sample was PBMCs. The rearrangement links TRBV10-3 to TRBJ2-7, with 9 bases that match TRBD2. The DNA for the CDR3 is TGTGCCATTGGGCGGGAGGGATCTCTTGTTGAGCAGTACTTC. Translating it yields CAIGREGSLVEQYF.